One sample yielded the 2 T cell receptor beta chains listed below, sequenced in a study of tumor-infiltrating lymphocytes in primary liver carcinoma. Germline DNA was also extracted, with blood RNA taken from unsorted whole blood. Priming with a constant-region primer yielded TCR beta cDNA from about 480 ng total RNA. It was through three nested multiplex PCR rounds of slightly modified ARM-PCR that TCR beta libraries arose. The first two PCR rounds used TRBV1-TRBV30 forward primers with a C-beta reverse primer, around 10 cycles each. MiXCR was run by TCRdb on the multiplex PCR reads, yielding one entry per CDR3 protein. Here the sample spans around 330,000 distinct CDR3 sequences, about 60% being singletons. Material for sequencing was peripheral blood. These receptors were taken from a man in his forties with primary liver carcinoma and hepatitis B virus infection.

Remarks on this clonotype: A single base separates this from a much larger clone, so it may be a read error. The chain is built from TRBV12-3 or TRBV12-4 and TRBJ2-7; D gene uncertain. This CDR3 has 13 amino acids. As DNA, the CDR3 is TGTACCAGCAGTTTAGCCACGGCCTACGAGCAGTACTTC. This codes for CTSSLATAYEQYF.

This clonotype was seen at least ten times. The chain is built from TRBV5-6 and TRBJ2-7; D is undetermined. This CDR3 spans 13 amino acids. Looked up from germline, CDR1 is SGHDT and CDR2 is YYEEEE. Trimming cost V 0 bases and J 5 bases, with 9 bases left between them. The CDR3 coding sequence is TGTGCCAGCAGCTTGGCGGTCATGGACGAGCAGTACTTC. This sequence encodes CASSLAVMDEQYF.